This T cell receptor beta chain was retrieved from a study of graft-versus-host responses after intestinal transplantation. Germline CDR1 is SGHVS and CDR2 is FQNEAQ. CDR3 size: 16 residues. V lost 5 bases, J lost 3 bases, and 11 bases stayed unmatched. TCRdb keeps only in-frame clones here, not all; method: immunoSEQ multiplex PCR. The sample lists 95,000 or so clones, around nine tenths occurring once. This receptor was taken from a human patient who received an intestinal transplant, so some T cells may come from the graft donor. The chain has TRBV7-8 and TRBJ2-3; TRBD2 aligns across 7 bases. This specimen was PBMCs, taken around 450 days after intestinal transplant. The CDR3 reads CASSPRGGEGTDTQYF. DNA for the CDR3: TGTGCCAGCAGCCCCCGGGGAGGGGAAGGGACAGATACGCAGTATTTT. The full variable domain, completed using reference TRBV7-8 and TRBJ2-3, is GAGVSQSPRYKVAKRGQDVALRCDPISGHVSLFWYQQALGQGPEFLTYFQNEAQLDKSGLPSDRFFAERPEGSVSTLKIQRTQQEDSAVYLCASSPRGGEGTDTQYFGPGTRLTVL.